A single sample is the source of the 7 T cell receptor beta chains below, sequenced in a study of blood T cell repertoires in COVID-19. Clones were read by immunoSEQ multiplex PCR, and TCRdb kept only the in-frame ones, dropping some. Found here are more than 300,000 clones, about 87% of them singletons; the top ten hold 1.5% to 2%. The sample consisted of peripheral blood. The source is a woman in her thirties with COVID-19, enrolled during active disease.

This chain links TRBV24-1 with TRBJ1-5; 8 bases align to TRBD1. Germline lookup yields CDR1 KGHDR and CDR2 SFDVKD. CDR3 length: 15 amino acids. Trimming at V came to 4 bases and at J to 6 bases, leaving 7 bases not matched to a gene. Here the CDR3 DNA reads TGTGCCACCAGTGAGGGGACAGGCGGTTTTCAGCCCCAGCATTTT. Translating gives CATSEGTGGFQPQHF.

This clone was observed a few times. Other DNA sequences within the sample encode an identical CDR3. The chain recombines TRBV5-1 with TRBJ1-3, with a weak D call TRBD1 (5 bases). Germline values: CDR1 SGHRS, CDR2 YFSETQ. V lost 0 bases and J lost 2, with 6 bases in between. The length of the CDR3 is 14 residues. The CDR3 nucleotides are TGCGCCAGCAGCTTGGCAGGGACTGGAAACACCATATATTTT. Translating it yields CASSLAGTGNTIYF.

The chain carries TRBV29-1 and TRBJ1-1; D is ambiguous. Trimming shortened V by 1 base and J by 5 bases, and 8 bases separated the two germline ends. This CDR3 region has 12 residues. Germline V gives CDR1 SQVTM, CDR2 ANQGSEA. This chain's CDR3 is CSVEGDGTEAFF. As DNA, the CDR3 is TGCAGCGTTGAAGGCGATGGTACTGAAGCTTTCTTT.

The V gene is TRBV7-3, the J gene TRBJ2-1; possibly TRBD1 for D (6 bases). Germline V gene data show CDR1 as SGHTA and CDR2 as FQGTGA. With 2 bases removed from V and 6 bases from J, the gap between germline ends came to 11 bases. The CDR3 runs to 14 residues. The CDR3 loop reads CASSLLGGVNEQFF. The CDR3 bases are TGTGCCAGCAGCTTACTAGGGGGTGTCAATGAGCAGTTCTTC.

Regarding this clone: This same CDR3 is encoded by further DNA sequences in the sample. The V call is TRBV7-2, the J call TRBJ1-1; no reliable D call. Germline CDR1 SGHTA, CDR2 FQGNSA. CDR3 size: 14 residues. Trimming removed 1 base from V and 0 bases from J, with 6 bases in between. The CDR3: CASSLGQMNTEAFF. The CDR3 DNA reads as TGTGCCAGCAGCTTAGGTCAGATGAACACTGAAGCTTTCTTT.

About this clone: The same CDR3 also results from other DNA sequences found in this sample. V is TRBV6-6 and J is TRBJ2-5, with TRBD2 matching over 12 bases. The CDR3 has 14 amino acids. The J segment lost 4 bases and the V segment lost 10 bases, leaving 7 bases of the junction unmatched. In germline, CDR1 is MNHNY, CDR2 SVGAGI (reference sequence). The CDR3 reads CATRLAGVRETQYF. DNA for the CDR3: TGTGCCACCCGACTAGCGGGGGTGAGAGAGACCCAGTACTTC.

In DNA, the CDR3 is TGTGCCAGCTCACGAACCTGGGACAGGGCAACTGAAGCTTTCTTT. Protein product: CASSRTWDRATEAFF. The V and J genes are TRBV18 and TRBJ1-1, with 9 bases matching TRBD1. The CDR3 sequence is 15 residues long. Germline-derived CDR1 and CDR2 are KGHSH and LQKENI. The V segment lost 4 bases and the J segment 5 bases; nucleotides outside the gene matches: 8.